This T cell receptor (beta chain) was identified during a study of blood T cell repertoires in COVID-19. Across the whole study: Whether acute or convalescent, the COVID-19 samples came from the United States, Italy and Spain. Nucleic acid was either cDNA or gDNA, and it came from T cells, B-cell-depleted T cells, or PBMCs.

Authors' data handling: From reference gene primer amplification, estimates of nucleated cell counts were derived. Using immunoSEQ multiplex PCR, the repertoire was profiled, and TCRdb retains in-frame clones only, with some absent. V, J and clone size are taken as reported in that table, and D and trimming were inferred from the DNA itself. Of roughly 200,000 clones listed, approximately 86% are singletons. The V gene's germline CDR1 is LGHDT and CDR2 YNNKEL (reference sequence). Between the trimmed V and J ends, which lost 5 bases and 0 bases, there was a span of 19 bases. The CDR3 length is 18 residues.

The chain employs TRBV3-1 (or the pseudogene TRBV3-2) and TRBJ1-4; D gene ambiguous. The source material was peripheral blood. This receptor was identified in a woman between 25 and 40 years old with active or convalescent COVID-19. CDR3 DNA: TGTGCCAGCAGCTCACCTGGGAGGAAGAGATCAACTAATGAAAAACTGTTTTTT. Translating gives CASSSPGRKRSTNEKLFF.